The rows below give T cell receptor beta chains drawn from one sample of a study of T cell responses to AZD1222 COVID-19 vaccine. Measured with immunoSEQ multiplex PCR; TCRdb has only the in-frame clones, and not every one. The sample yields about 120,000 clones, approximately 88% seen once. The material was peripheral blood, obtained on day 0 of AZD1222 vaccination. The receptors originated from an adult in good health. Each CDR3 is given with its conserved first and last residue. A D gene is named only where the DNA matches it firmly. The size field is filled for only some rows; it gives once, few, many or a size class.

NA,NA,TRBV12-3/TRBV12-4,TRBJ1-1,TGTGCCAGCAGTTTATTCGGGGGGGCTGGGGCTTTCTTT,CASSLFGGAGAFF
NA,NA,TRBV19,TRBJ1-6,TGTGCCAGTAACCCGGGGCAGGGTGTTTCACCCCTCCACTTT,CASNPGQGVSPLHF
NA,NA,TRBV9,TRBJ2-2,TGTGCCAGCAGCGTCGAGGGTACCACCGGGGAGCTGTTTTTT,CASSVEGTTGELFF
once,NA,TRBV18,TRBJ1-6,TGTGCCAGCTCAGCAGGGATGGCTGGCCGGGGTTCACCCCTCCACTTT,CASSAGMAGRGSPLHF
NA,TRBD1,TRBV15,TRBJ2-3,TGTGCCACCAGGGACAGGGGCACAGATACGCAGTATTTT,CATRDRGTDTQYF
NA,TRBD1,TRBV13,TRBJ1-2,TGTGCCAGCAGCGTACGGGACAGGGGGCATAAGGGCTATGGCTACACCTTC,CASSVRDRGHKGYGYTF
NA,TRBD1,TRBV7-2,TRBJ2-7,TGTGCCAGCAGGGGGGGACAGGGGGCTCCTAAAGGCTACGAGCAGTACTTC,CASRGGQGAPKGYEQYF
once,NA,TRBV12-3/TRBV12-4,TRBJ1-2,TGTGCCAGCAGTAGGCAACCATATGGCTACACCTTC,CASSRQPYGYTF
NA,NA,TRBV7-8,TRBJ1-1,TGTGCCAGCAGCTTAGTGAGTTCGAACACTGAAGCTTTCTTT,CASSLVSSNTEAFF
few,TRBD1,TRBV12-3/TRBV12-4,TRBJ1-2,TGTGCCAGCAGCAGACAGGGGGCTTCTGGCTACACCTTC,CASSRQGASGYTF